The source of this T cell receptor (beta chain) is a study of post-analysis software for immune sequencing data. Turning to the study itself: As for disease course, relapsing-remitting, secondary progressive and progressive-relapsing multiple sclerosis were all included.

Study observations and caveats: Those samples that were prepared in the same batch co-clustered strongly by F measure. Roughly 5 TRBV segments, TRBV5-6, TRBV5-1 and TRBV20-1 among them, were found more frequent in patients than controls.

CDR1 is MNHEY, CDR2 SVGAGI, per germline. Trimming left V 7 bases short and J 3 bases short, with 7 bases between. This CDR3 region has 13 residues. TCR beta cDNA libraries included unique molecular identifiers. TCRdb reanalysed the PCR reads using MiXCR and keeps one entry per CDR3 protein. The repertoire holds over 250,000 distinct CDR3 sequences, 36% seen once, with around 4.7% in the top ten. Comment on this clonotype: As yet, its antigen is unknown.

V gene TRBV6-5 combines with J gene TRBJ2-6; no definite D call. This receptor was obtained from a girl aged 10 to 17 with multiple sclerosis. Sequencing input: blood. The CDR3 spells CASTTFGANVLTF. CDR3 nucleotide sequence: TGTGCCAGCACCACATTTGGGGCCAACGTCCTGACTTTC.